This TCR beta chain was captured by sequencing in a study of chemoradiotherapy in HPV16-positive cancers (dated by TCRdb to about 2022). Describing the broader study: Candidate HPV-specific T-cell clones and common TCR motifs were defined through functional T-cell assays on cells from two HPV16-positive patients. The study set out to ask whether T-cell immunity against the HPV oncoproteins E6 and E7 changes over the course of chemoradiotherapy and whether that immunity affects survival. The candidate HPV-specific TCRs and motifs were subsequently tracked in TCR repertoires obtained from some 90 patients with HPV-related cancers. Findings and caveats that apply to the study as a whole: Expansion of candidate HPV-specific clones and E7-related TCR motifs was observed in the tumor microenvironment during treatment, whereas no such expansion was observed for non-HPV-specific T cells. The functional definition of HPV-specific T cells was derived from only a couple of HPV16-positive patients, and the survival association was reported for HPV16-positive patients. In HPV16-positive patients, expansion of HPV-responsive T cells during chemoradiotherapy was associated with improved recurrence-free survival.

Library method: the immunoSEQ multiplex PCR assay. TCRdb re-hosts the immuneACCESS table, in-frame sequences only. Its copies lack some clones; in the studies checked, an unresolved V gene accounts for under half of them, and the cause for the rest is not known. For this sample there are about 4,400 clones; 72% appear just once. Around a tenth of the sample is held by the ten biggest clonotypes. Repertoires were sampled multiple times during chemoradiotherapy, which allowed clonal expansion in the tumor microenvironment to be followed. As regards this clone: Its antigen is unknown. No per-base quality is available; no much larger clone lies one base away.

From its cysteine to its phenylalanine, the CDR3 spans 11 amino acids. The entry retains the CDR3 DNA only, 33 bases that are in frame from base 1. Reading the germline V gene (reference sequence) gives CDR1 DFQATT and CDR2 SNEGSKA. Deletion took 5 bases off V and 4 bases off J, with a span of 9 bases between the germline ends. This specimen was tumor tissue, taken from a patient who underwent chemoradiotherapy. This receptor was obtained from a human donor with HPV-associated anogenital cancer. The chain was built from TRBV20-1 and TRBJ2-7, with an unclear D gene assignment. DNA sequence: TGCAGTGCTGTTACCTCGTACGAGCAGTACTTC. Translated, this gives CSAVTSYEQYF.